The T cell receptor beta chain under discussion was sequenced for a study of T cell repertoires in cytomegalovirus infection. Study at large: Alongside well-studied HLA-B-restricted CMV epitopes, recently identified HLA-C-restricted CMV epitopes were also used. The study's findings and limits: HLA-C-restricted CMV clonotypes gave the most frequent clonotype in two of eight donors. Cumulative frequency of public TCR beta families picked out carriers of CMV plus the relevant HLA.

About this clonotype: Its specificity is unknown.

The CDR3 is 14 residues long. The V and J ends lost 5 bases and 5 bases respectively, with 14 bases between them. TCRdb reanalysed the reads using MiXCR and keeps one entry per CDR3 protein. The table includes 400,000 to 600,000 distinct CDR3 sequences, about two fifths detected once. The V and J genes are TRBV12-3 or TRBV12-4 and TRBJ2-3; D tentatively reads TRBD1 or TRBD2 (5 bases each). Material: cultured PBMCs, obtained from culture after CMV antigen stimulation. The TCR was taken from a human donor in good health (CMV status not recorded). Some clones in this sample may be carry-over from other donors' samples. The CDR3, as DNA: TGTGCCAGCAGTCAGAGGGACGGACAAGATACGCAGTATTTT. This encodes CASSQRDGQDTQYF.